The T cell receptor (beta chain) described here comes from a study of T cell responses to AZD1222 COVID-19 vaccine. Study-level results: There were vaccine-associated CD4 TCRs across spike, dominant at 160-218 and 743-854. Of the AZD1222 recipients, only six or seven were seropositive at baseline. Spike-specific TCR breadth rose after two AZD1222 doses, and depth rose as well.

The CDR3 extends over 12 amino acids. CDR1 and CDR2 (germline): MDHEN, SYDVKM. V shed 6 bases and J shed 3 bases, with 9 bases lying between them. TCRdb's table, derived via immunoSEQ multiplex PCR, lists solely in-frame clones and lacks some. Here the sample spans about 85,000 clones, roughly nine tenths being singletons. As regards this clone: Its matching antigen is unknown.

The sequencing here drew on peripheral blood, taken on day 0 of AZD1222 vaccination. The origin of this receptor is an adult in good health. The genes are TRBV28 and TRBJ2-7; D not certain. CDR3 region: CASSSPIYEQYF. CDR3 nucleotide sequence: TGTGCCAGCAGCTCTCCTATCTACGAGCAGTACTTC.